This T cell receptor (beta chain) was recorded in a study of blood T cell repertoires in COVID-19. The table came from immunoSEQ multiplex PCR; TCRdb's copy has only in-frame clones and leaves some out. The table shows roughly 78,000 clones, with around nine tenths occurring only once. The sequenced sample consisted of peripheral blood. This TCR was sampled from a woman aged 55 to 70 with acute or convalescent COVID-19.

The CDR3 loop reads CASSVSRADTQYF. CDR3 bases: TGTGCCAGCAGCGTCTCCCGGGCAGATACGCAGTATTTT. V is TRBV9 and J is TRBJ2-3; D unclear. CDR1 and CDR2 from the germline V gene are SGDLS and YYNGEE. V was clipped by 2 bases and J by 4 bases, with 8 bases between them. The CDR3 has 13 residues. Complete variable domain (other parts from reference TRBV9 and TRBJ2-3): DSGVTQTPKHLITATGQRVTLRCSPRSGDLSVYWYQQSLDQGLQFLIQYYNGEERAKGNILERFSAQQFPDLHSELNLSSLELGDSALYFCASSVSRADTQYFGPGTRLTVL.